These 16 T cell receptor beta chains came from one sample sequenced in a study of blood T cell repertoires in COVID-19 (dated by TCRdb to 2018 to 2021). The library was built by means of the immunoSEQ multiplex PCR assay. TCRdb re-hosts the immuneACCESS table, in-frame sequences only. Its copies lack some clones; in the studies checked, an unresolved V gene accounts for under half of them, and the cause for the rest is not known. Counted in this sample were fewer than 250,000 clones; around 86% of them appeared once. Clones ranked in the top ten supply approximately 5% of the sample. Sample: peripheral blood. The receptor source for this set is a woman older than 75 with COVID-19, enrolled during active disease.

This chain links TRBV5-6 with TRBJ1-2; D possibly corresponds to TRBD1 (6 bases). V was trimmed by 4 bases and J by 2 bases, leaving 18 bases between them. CDR1 is SGHDT, CDR2 YYEEEE, per germline. The CDR3 loop spans 16 amino acids. CDR3 region: CASSPGGGQSNYGYTF. The CDR3 nucleotides read TGTGCCAGCAGCCCAGGTGGGGGACAATCGAACTATGGCTACACCTTC.

The chain uses TRBV10-3 and TRBJ1-2; 8 bases are shared with TRBD1. The V gene end was trimmed by 6 bases and the J gene end by 6 bases; junction bases not matched to a gene: 12. There are 15 residues in the CDR3. Per the germline V gene, CDR1 is ENHRY and CDR2 is SYGVKD. DNA for the CDR3: TGTGCCATCAGCCGGACAGGGAAGGGAACCGATGGCTACACCTTC. Translation gives CAISRTGKGTDGYTF.

This clone was counted a single time. CDR3 bases: TGTGCTTCGGGACAGTATAATTCACCCCTCCACTTT. Translating it yields CASGQYNSPLHF. The chain is built from TRBV19 and TRBJ1-6; the match to TRBD1 covers 7 bases. The CDR3 is 12 amino acids. Germline V lookup: CDR1 LNHDA, CDR2 SQIVND (reference sequence).

The rearrangement joins TRBV6-6 to TRBJ2-7; 7 bases agree with TRBD2. V was pared by 6 bases and J by 2 bases, with 7 bases of the junction left unmatched. CDR3 size: 14 residues. CDR1 is MNHNY and CDR2 is SVGAGI in the germline V gene (reference sequence). This CDR3 reads CASRRSGETYEQYV. CDR3 DNA: TGTGCCAGCAGACGGAGCGGGGAGACCTACGAGCAGTACGTC.

The rearrangement joins TRBV29-1 to TRBJ1-1, with D possibly matching TRBD1 (6 bases). Trimming pared 7 bases from V and 12 bases from J, leaving 18 bases between. CDR1 and CDR2 (germline): SQVTM, ANQGSEA. This CDR3 has 11 amino acids. Here the CDR3 DNA reads TGCAGCGCTTCACAGGGACCCCAAACTTTCTTT. Translating gives CSASQGPQTFF.

This clone was observed a few times. The V and J genes are TRBV30 and TRBJ1-2; 9 bases align to TRBD1. Germline loops: CDR1 GTSNPN, CDR2 SVGIG (reference sequence). After removal of 0 bases from V and 5 bases from J, the junction contained 7 bases not matched to a gene. The CDR3 is 15 residues long. The chain's CDR3 is CAWSVQIQGAYGYTF. DNA of the CDR3: TGTGCCTGGAGTGTACAGATACAGGGGGCATATGGCTACACCTTC.

The chain recombines TRBV6-5 with TRBJ2-1; D perhaps matches TRBD1 (6 bases). The CDR3 runs to 15 residues. Germline V gene sequence: CDR1 MNHEY, CDR2 SVGAGI. Trimming took off 4 bases at V and 9 bases at J, with 19 bases between the two ends. As DNA, the CDR3 is TGTGCCAGCAGTTTGAGTGCAGGGGCTTGGGGTGAGCAGTTCTTC. This encodes CASSLSAGAWGEQFF.

This rearrangement joins TRBV4-2 to TRBJ1-2, with D possibly being TRBD1 (6 bases). CDR3 length equals 16 residues. From germline, CDR1 is LGHNA and CDR2 YNFKEQ. V was pared by 3 bases and J by 4 bases, with 18 bases between. The CDR3 DNA reads as TGTGCCAGCAGCCAGGATCAAGGCGGGGGCGTCTATGGCTACACCTTC. Protein: CASSQDQGGGVYGYTF.

This rearrangement joins TRBV5-4 to TRBJ2-3; 12 nucleotides agree with TRBD2. Germline CDR1 SGHNT, CDR2 YYREEE (reference sequence). CDR3 length equals 16 residues. V lost 1 base, J lost 3 bases, and 3 bases stayed unmatched. The CDR3 DNA reads TGTGCCAGCAGCTTGACTAGCGGGGGGAATACAGATACGCAGTATTTT. This codes for CASSLTSGGNTDTQYF.

The V gene is TRBV7-6, the J gene TRBJ1-1; unclear D gene. This CDR3 comprises 14 residues. V lost 2 bases, J lost 3 bases, and 10 bases lay in between. In germline, CDR1 is SGHVS, CDR2 FNYEAQ. This CDR3 reads CASSLSLADTEAFF. DNA for the CDR3: TGTGCCAGCAGCTTAAGCCTAGCGGACACTGAAGCTTTCTTT.

V and J are TRBV3-1 (or the pseudogene TRBV3-2) and TRBJ1-4; D ambiguous. V shed 2 bases and J shed 8 bases, with 18 bases lying between them. Germline V lookup: CDR1 LGHDT, CDR2 YNNKEL (reference sequence). The length of the CDR3 is 16 residues. The CDR3 protein is CASSQPPGSTVEKLFF. The CDR3 DNA reads TGTGCCAGCAGCCAACCCCCAGGAAGCACTGTCGAAAAACTGTTTTTT.

The genes are TRBV7-2 and TRBJ1-1, with 11 bases matching TRBD1. Germline loops: CDR1 SGHTA, CDR2 FQGNSA. The CDR3 covers 18 residues. J gave up 2 bases and V 5 bases, and 13 bases lay outside the gene matches. CDR3 sequence reads: CASSLQPWTGGINTEAFF. CDR3 coding DNA: TGTGCCAGCAGCCTACAACCCTGGACAGGGGGCATCAACACTGAAGCTTTCTTT.

This rearrangement joins TRBV28 to TRBJ1-4; D not resolved. CDR3 length: 15 amino acids. In germline, CDR1 is MDHEN, CDR2 SYDVKM. The V end was cut by 4 bases, the J end by 7 bases, with 16 bases between. The CDR3 DNA sequence: TGTGCCAGCAGTTCCCCCCCCGCAGGAAGTGAAAAACTGTTTTTT. This codes for CASSSPPAGSEKLFF.

V and J are TRBV7-2 and TRBJ1-1, with D maybe TRBD1 (6 bases). Germline CDR1 is SGHTA and CDR2 is FQGNSA. The CDR3 runs to 14 residues. The V end lost 5 bases, the J end lost 4 bases, and 14 bases lay between the germline ends. Here the CDR3 DNA reads TGTGCCAGCAGCCCACAGGGAGGGGTCACTGAAGCTTTCTTT. Translating gives CASSPQGGVTEAFF.

This clone was counted once. The rearrangement links TRBV3-1 (or the pseudogene TRBV3-2) to TRBJ2-1, with TRBD2 identical over 9 bases. This CDR3 region has 15 residues. Unmatched junction bases numbered 3, after V lost 4 bases and J lost 2 bases. Germline V gene data show CDR1 as LGHDT and CDR2 as YNNKEL (reference sequence). CDR3 amino acids: CASSPSGGTYNEQFF. The DNA for the CDR3 is TGTGCCAGCAGCCCCAGCGGGGGGACCTACAATGAGCAGTTCTTC.

The rearrangement joins TRBV7-2 to TRBJ2-4; TRBD2 agrees at 10 bases. The germline V gene has CDR1 SGHTA and CDR2 FQGNSA. The CDR3 totals 17 residues. J gave up 1 base and V 4 bases, and 7 bases lay outside the gene matches. The DNA for the CDR3 is TGTGCCAGCAGCTCCCAAAGCGGGGGGGCCGCCAAAAACATTCAGTACTTC. Protein sequence: CASSSQSGGAAKNIQYF.